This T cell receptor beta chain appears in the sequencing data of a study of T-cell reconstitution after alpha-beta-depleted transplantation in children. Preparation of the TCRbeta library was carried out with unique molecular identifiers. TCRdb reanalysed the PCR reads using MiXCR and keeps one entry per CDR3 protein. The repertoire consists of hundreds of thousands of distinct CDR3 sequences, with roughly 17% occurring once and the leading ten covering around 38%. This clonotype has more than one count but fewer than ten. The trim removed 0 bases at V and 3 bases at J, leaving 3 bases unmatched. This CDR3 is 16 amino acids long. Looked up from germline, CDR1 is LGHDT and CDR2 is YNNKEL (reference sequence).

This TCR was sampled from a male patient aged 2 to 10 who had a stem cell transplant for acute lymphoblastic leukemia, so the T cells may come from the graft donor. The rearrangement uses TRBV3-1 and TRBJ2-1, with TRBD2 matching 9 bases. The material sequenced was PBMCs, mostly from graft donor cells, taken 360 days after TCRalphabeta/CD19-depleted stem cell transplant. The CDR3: CASSQELTSGYNEQFF. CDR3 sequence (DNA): TGTGCCAGCAGCCAAGAACTGACTAGCGGCTACAATGAGCAGTTCTTC.